These 14 T cell receptor beta chains originate from one sample sequenced in a study of blood T cells in healthy people across ages. Through a sample-barcoded 5' primer and a J-beta primer mix, a second PCR was run for roughly 6 to 12 cycles. MiXCR, applied by TCRdb to the 5' RACE reads, yields one record per CDR3 protein. The sample includes about 1.8 million distinct CDR3 sequences, 49% seen only once; the top ten take approximately 2%. Sequencing used blood. Source of these receptors: a woman aged 40-49 years in good health.

This clonotype was detected only once. The chain has TRBV27 and TRBJ2-3, with a tentative D call TRBD2 (6 bases). Germline-derived CDR1 and CDR2 are MNHEY and SMNVEV (reference sequence). V was clipped by 2 bases and J by 2 bases, with 17 bases between them. The CDR3 has 17 residues. The CDR3 loop is CASSLGPGGLFTDTQYF. For the CDR3, the DNA is TGTGCCAGCAGTTTAGGGCCCGGAGGGCTATTCACAGATACGCAGTATTTT.

The sample holds one count of this clonotype. The junction does not match germline at one end; this may be a read error. The genes are TRBV12-3 or TRBV12-4 and TRBJ2-7, with 7 bases matching TRBD1. The CDR3 has 13 amino acids. CDR3 amino acids: CASSPGTAYGQYF. CDR3 in DNA: TGTGCCAGCAGTCCCGGGACAGCCTACGGGCAGTACTTC.

This rearrangement joins TRBV20-1 to TRBJ2-3, with no clear D. This CDR3 region has 14 residues. V lost 0 bases and J 4 bases, leaving 11 bases between the germline ends. CDR1 DFQATT and CDR2 SNEGSKA come from the germline V gene (reference sequence). For the CDR3, the DNA is TGCAGTGCTAGAGATCACCTGGGTCCAGATACGCAGTATTTT. The encoded protein is CSARDHLGPDTQYF.

The J gene is TRBJ1-2, the V gene TRBV12-3 or TRBV12-4; D is uncertain. V lost 8 bases and J lost 8, with 15 bases in between. There are 12 residues in the CDR3. In nucleotides, the CDR3 is TGTGCCAGCGACTCGTTAGGTGGGGGCTACACCTTC. It translates to CASDSLGGGYTF.

The chain couples TRBV13 to TRBJ2-7; D is unresolved. Germline-derived CDR1 and CDR2 are PRHDT and FYEKMQ (reference sequence). The V gene lost 0 bases and the J gene lost 1 base, with 13 bases spanning the gap. This CDR3 comprises 16 residues. This chain's CDR3 is CASSLGSGVDSYEQYF. In DNA, the CDR3 is TGTGCCAGCAGCTTAGGTTCCGGCGTTGATTCCTACGAGCAGTACTTC.

The sample holds a few counts of this clonotype. CDR3 sequence: CASSPPTPNEQFF. The CDR3 region has the DNA TGTGCCAGCAGCCCGCCCACCCCCAATGAGCAGTTCTTC. This rearrangement joins TRBV7-2 to TRBJ2-1; D is uncertain. V lost 5 bases and J 6 bases, leaving 11 bases between the germline ends. Per the germline V gene, CDR1 is SGHTA and CDR2 is FQGNSA. The CDR3 length is 13 residues.

The chain has TRBV27 and TRBJ1-6; possible D gene TRBD1, 5 bases. Trimming took off 5 bases at V and 12 bases at J, with 14 bases between the two ends. This CDR3 has 13 residues. Germline V lookup: CDR1 MNHEY, CDR2 SMNVEV (reference sequence). The CDR3 DNA reads TGTGCCAGCAGTGCAGGGTCTGGGAGACCCCTCCACTTT. This translates into CASSAGSGRPLHF.

This clonotype was counted between two and nine times. The genes are TRBV11-2 and TRBJ2-3; 12 bases are a match to TRBD2. Losses at the gene ends were 5 bases for V and 13 bases for J; bases not matched to a gene: 16. This CDR3 comprises 16 residues. The germline gives CDR1 SGHAT, CDR2 FQNNGV. Here the CDR3 DNA reads TGTGCCAGCAGCCCTGGGACTAGCGGGCCAGAAGACAGGGAGTATTTT. Translating gives CASSPGTSGPEDREYF.

The chain has TRBV7-9 and TRBJ1-2; 9 positions match TRBD1. Germline assignment: CDR1 SEHNR and CDR2 FQNEAQ (reference sequence). The V gene end was trimmed by 1 base and the J gene end by 2 bases; junction bases not matched to a gene: 8. CDR3 length: 17 amino acids. The CDR3 coding sequence is TGTGCCAGCAGCTTAGAGGGGGGACAGGGTGCGAACTATGGCTACACCTTC. Amino acid sequence: CASSLEGGQGANYGYTF. Together with reference TRBV7-9 and TRBJ1-2, the CDR3 gives the full variable domain: DTGVSQNPRHKITKRGQNVTFRCDPISEHNRLYWYRQTLGQGPEFLTYFQNEAQLEKSRLLSDRFSAERPKGSFSTLEIQRTEQGDSAMYLCASSLEGGQGANYGYTFGSGTRLTVV.

This clonotype was found once. The J gene is TRBJ2-5, the V gene TRBV6-5, with 8 bases aligning to TRBD2. The CDR3 is 16 residues long. Germline V gene sequence: CDR1 MNHEY, CDR2 SVGAGI. Trimming removed 0 bases from V and 5 bases from J; junction bases left unmatched: 8. CDR3 sequence reads: CASSYSSFGGAETQYF. CDR3 nucleotides: TGTGCCAGCAGTTACTCGAGCTTCGGGGGGGCGGAGACCCAGTACTTC.

The chain uses TRBV5-6 and TRBJ2-1; 8 bases map to TRBD2. Per the germline V gene, CDR1 is SGHDT and CDR2 is YYEEEE. The CDR3 consists of 14 residues. The ends lost 1 base at V and 8 bases at J; junction bases unmatched: 5. The CDR3 DNA reads TGTGCCAGCAGCTTGCCCAGCGGGGGCTATGAGCAGTTCTTC. Translating it yields CASSLPSGGYEQFF.

The V and J genes are TRBV20-1 and TRBJ2-1, with D maybe TRBD1 (5 bases). The CDR3 contains 14 residues. Between the trimmed V and J ends, which lost 6 bases and 3 bases, there was a span of 15 bases. From germline, CDR1 is DFQATT and CDR2 SNEGSKA (reference sequence). In DNA, the CDR3 is TGCAGTGCCAATAATCCGACAGACTACAATGAGCAGTTCTTC. It translates to CSANNPTDYNEQFF.

This clonotype occurred once. This chain joins TRBV6-1 and TRBJ2-1; TRBD2 matches 13 bases. CDR3 length: 18 residues. Germline CDR1 reads MNHNS; CDR2 reads SASEGT. With 7 bases clipped from V and 4 bases from J, the junction kept 13 bases outside the gene matches. This CDR3 is CASKGGLAGAIGYNEQFF. CDR3 nucleotide sequence: TGTGCCAGCAAGGGCGGACTAGCGGGGGCCATTGGATACAATGAGCAGTTCTTC.

This clonotype showed up just a few times. V usage is TRBV7-2 and J usage is TRBJ1-5; 7 nucleotides agree with TRBD1. Trimming took 5 bases from V and 7 from J; bases not matched to a gene: 8. The CDR3 consists of 14 residues. Germline values: CDR1 SGHTA, CDR2 FQGNSA. CDR3 region: CASSINRGGQPQHF. The CDR3 DNA follows: TGTGCCAGCAGCATAAACAGGGGTGGACAGCCCCAGCATTTT.